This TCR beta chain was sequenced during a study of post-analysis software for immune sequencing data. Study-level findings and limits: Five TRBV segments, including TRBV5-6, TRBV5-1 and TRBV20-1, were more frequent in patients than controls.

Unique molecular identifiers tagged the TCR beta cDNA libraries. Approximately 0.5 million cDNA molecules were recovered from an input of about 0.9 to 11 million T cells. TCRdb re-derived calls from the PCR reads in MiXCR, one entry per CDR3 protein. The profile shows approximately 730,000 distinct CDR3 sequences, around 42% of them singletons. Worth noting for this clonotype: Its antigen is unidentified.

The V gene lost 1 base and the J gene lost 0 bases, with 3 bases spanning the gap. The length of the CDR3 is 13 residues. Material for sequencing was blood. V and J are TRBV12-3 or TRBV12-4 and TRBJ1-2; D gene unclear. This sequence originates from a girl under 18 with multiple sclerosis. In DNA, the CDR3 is TGTGCCAGCAGTTTAGTCCCTAACTATGGCTACACCTTC. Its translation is CASSLVPNYGYTF.